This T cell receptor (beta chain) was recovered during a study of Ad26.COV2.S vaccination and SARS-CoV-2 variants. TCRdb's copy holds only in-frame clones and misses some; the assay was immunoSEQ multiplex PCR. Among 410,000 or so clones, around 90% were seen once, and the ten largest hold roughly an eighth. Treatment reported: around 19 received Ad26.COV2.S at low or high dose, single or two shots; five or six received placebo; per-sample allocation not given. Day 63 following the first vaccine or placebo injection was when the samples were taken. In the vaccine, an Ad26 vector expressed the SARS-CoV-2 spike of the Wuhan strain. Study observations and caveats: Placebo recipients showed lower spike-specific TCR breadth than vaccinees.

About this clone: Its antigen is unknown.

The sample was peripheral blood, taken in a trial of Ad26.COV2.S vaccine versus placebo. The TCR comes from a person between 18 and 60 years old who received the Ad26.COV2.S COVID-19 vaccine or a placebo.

CDR3: CASSSKDSNTGELFF. CDR3 coding DNA: TGTGCCAGCAGCTCCAAGGACAGCAACACCGGGGAGCTGTTTTTT. The rearrangement uses TRBV11-3 and TRBJ2-2, with D possibly being TRBD1 (6 bases). CDR1 is SGHNT and CDR2 is YENEEA in the germline V gene. The CDR3 contains 15 residues. V was clipped by 4 bases and J by 2 bases, with 11 bases between them.